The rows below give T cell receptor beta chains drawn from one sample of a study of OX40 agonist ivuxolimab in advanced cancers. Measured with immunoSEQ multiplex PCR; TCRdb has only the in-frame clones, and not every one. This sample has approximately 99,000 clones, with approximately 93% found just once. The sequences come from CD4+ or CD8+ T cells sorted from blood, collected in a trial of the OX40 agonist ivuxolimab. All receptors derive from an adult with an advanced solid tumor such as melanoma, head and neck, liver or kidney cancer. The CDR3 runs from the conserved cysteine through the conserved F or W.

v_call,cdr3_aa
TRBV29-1,CSVEGDSSHEQYF
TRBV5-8,CASRSRPDMNTEAFF
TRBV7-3,CASSPRGLQETQYF
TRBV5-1,CASSLGDSGLSGNTIYF
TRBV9,CASSVGRAGGNEQYF
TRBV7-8,CASSLHRGQGYTF
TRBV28,CASGQANSGANVLTF
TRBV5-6,CASSFGGGPYNEQFF
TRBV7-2,CASSSSGRGTGELFF
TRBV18,CASSPRRGDPGNTIYF
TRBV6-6,CASSYLGGYTF
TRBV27,CASSFGGLAHYEQYF
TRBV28,CAIRRGQGAWETQYF
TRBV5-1,CASSLGTGGDPDTQYF
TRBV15,CATSSPGGRNTEAFF
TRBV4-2,CASSQDGLGLAGANEQFF
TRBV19,CASLQGAGNTIYF
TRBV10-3,CAIATPGGASYEQYF
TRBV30,CAWRPYSGNTIYF
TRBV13,CASRLGLREYEQYF
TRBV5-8,CASSLTNSPLHF
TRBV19,CASSIVQVPGNTIYF
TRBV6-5,CASRGGETQYF
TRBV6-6,CASSAGGPYVYEQYF
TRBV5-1,CASSLAQRGGTDTQYF
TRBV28,CASQGFRGYTF
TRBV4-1,CASSQVAGTPYTF
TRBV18,CASSPRFAADTGELFF
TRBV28,CASSPRRGNTIYF
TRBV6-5,CASSRASGTETQYF
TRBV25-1,CASSDTGYGYTF
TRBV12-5,CASGLVLGGGNQPQHF
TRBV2,CASSPGTSNEQFF
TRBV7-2,CASSFRQGGELFF
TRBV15,CATSSTAPGGYTF
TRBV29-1,CSGWSPGHGTEVFF
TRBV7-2,CASSLRRAGGYEQYF
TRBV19,CASSIVGTGYPDTQYF
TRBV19,CASSPGLAGELAKNIQYF
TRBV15,CATSRGGYNEQFF